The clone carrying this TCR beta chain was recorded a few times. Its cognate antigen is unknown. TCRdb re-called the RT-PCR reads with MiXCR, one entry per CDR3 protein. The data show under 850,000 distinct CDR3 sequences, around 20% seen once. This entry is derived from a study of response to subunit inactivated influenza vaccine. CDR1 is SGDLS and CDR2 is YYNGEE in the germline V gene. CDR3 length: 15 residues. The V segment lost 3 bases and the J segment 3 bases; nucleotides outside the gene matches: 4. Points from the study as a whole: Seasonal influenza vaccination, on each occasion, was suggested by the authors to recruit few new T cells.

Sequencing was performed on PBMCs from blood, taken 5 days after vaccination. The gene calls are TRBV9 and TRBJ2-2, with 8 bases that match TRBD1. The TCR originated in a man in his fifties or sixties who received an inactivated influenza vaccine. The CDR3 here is CASSGGQVDTGELFF. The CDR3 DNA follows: TGTGCCAGCAGCGGGGGACAGGTGGACACCGGGGAGCTGTTTTTT.